Listed below are T cell receptor beta chains from one sample, sequenced in a study of blood T cell repertoires in COVID-19. Clones were sequenced by immunoSEQ multiplex PCR, and TCRdb holds only the in-frame ones, with some missing. Of some 530,000 clones listed, approximately 85% are singletons. Specimen: peripheral blood. The receptors stem from a human donor in a cohort sampled during active COVID-19. Both conserved end residues are part of each CDR3. D genes are given only for firm matches. Not every row has a clone size; where given, it reads once, few, many or a size class.

abundance	j_gene	v_gene	d_gene	CDR3aa	CDR3nt
many	TRBJ2-7	TRBV27	-	CASSFTGISYEQYF	TGTGCCAGCAGTTTCACAGGGATCTCCTACGAGCAGTACTTC
-	TRBJ2-1	TRBV4-1	TRBD2	CASSQDLRLAASYNEQFF	TGCGCCAGCAGCCAAGATCTTAGACTAGCGGCGTCCTACAATGAGCAGTTCTTC
-	TRBJ1-1	TRBV9	-	CASSVASGYTEAFF	TGTGCCAGCAGCGTAGCTTCAGGGTACACTGAAGCTTTCTTT
once	TRBJ2-1	TRBV4-2	TRBD2	CASSQDQSGSNDEQFF	TGTGCCAGCAGCCAAGATCAGAGCGGGAGTAACGATGAGCAGTTCTTC
-	TRBJ2-5	TRBV4-2	TRBD1	CASSSGTAQETQYF	TGTGCCAGCAGCTCCGGGACAGCCCAAGAGACCCAGTACTTC
-	TRBJ2-1	TRBV24-1	TRBD2	CATSDARAGVSNEQFF	TGTGCCACCAGTGATGCTCGAGCGGGAGTATCAAATGAGCAGTTCTTC
-	TRBJ2-1	TRBV13	TRBD2	CASSPSGTSMGEQFF	TGTGCCAGCAGCCCATCCGGGACTAGCATGGGTGAGCAGTTCTTC
-	TRBJ1-6	TRBV3-1/TRBV3-2	TRBD1	CASSQRTGSYNSPLHF	TGTGCCAGCAGCCAAAGGACAGGTTCCTATAATTCACCCCTCCACTTT
-	TRBJ1-5	TRBV30	TRBD1	CAWRAGTGGNQPQHF	TGTGCCTGGAGAGCTGGGACAGGGGGGAATCAGCCCCAGCATTTT
-	TRBJ1-2	TRBV29-1	-	CSVGLWTANYGYTF	TGCAGCGTTGGCTTATGGACAGCTAACTATGGCTACACCTTC
-	TRBJ1-5	TRBV24-1	-	CATSGPDRGTQPQHF	TGTGCCACCAGTGGCCCGGACCGGGGTACTCAGCCCCAGCATTTT
-	TRBJ1-2	TRBV7-9	-	CASSLFSDYGYTF	TGTGCCAGCAGCTTATTCAGTGACTATGGCTACACCTTC
-	TRBJ2-1	TRBV27	-	CASSLSEGATYNEQFF	TGTGCCAGCAGTTTATCGGAGGGGGCGACGTACAATGAGCAGTTCTTC
-	TRBJ2-7	TRBV6-5	-	CASSQNEYEQYF	TGTGCCAGCAGTCAAAACGAGTACGAGCAGTACTTC
-	TRBJ2-1	TRBV27	TRBD2	CASSLETSGKNEQFF	TGTGCCAGCAGTTTAGAAACTAGCGGGAAGAATGAGCAGTTCTTC
-	TRBJ1-4	TRBV5-4	TRBD1	CAGGQGATNEKLFF	TGTGCCGGGGGACAGGGGGCTACTAATGAAAAACTGTTTTTT
-	TRBJ1-1	TRBV19	-	CASSWGGENTEAFF	TGTGCCAGTAGTTGGGGGGGGGAGAACACTGAAGCTTTCTTT
once	TRBJ2-2	TRBV5-5	TRBD2	CASSFMGGRSNTGELFF	TGTGCCAGCAGCTTCATGGGCGGGAGGTCGAACACCGGGGAGCTGTTTTTT
-	TRBJ2-5	TRBV24-1	TRBD1	CATSDSTGTGETQYF	TGTGCCACCAGTGATTCGACAGGGACGGGAGAGACCCAGTACTTC
few	TRBJ2-7	TRBV28	TRBD2	CASSLYPGLAGGTEQYF	TGTGCCAGCAGTTTGTACCCGGGACTAGCGGGAGGGACCGAGCAGTACTTC
-	TRBJ2-7	TRBV27	-	CASSPSVGEADYEQYF	TGTGCCAGCAGTCCTTCGGTGGGGGAGGCTGACTACGAGCAGTACTTC
-	TRBJ1-2	TRBV7-9	-	CASSLATLTGFYGYTF	TGTGCCAGCAGCTTAGCGACGCTGACGGGATTCTATGGCTACACCTTC
-	TRBJ1-3	TRBV6-5	-	CASSPSGSGNTIYF	TGTGCCAGCAGTCCGTCCGGCTCTGGAAACACCATATATTTT
-	TRBJ1-1	TRBV6-2/TRBV6-3	-	CASSYRRILNTEAFF	TGTGCCAGCAGTTACCGCAGGATCCTGAACACTGAAGCTTTCTTT
-	TRBJ1-2	TRBV5-6	TRBD1	CASTNRPGQTNYGYTF	TGTGCCAGCACCAACAGGCCGGGACAGACTAACTATGGCTACACCTTC
-	TRBJ2-7	TRBV5-5	-	CASSLGGPDEQYF	TGTGCCAGCAGCTTGGGAGGTCCTGACGAGCAGTACTTC
-	TRBJ2-2	TRBV7-9	TRBD2	CASSPFIAGGTGELFF	TGTGCCAGCAGCCCTTTCATAGCGGGAGGGACCGGGGAGCTGTTTTTT
-	TRBJ2-4	TRBV18	TRBD2	CASSPPALAGGAKNIQYF	TGTGCCAGCTCACCACCGGCACTAGCGGGAGGGGCCAAAAACATTCAGTACTTC
-	TRBJ2-1	TRBV4-2	-	CASSPRPDSYNEQFF	TGTGCCAGCAGCCCTAGGCCGGACTCCTACAATGAGCAGTTCTTC
-	TRBJ2-7	TRBV28	-	CASSLLAAYEQYF	TGTGCCAGCAGTTTACTCGCAGCCTACGAGCAGTACTTC
-	TRBJ1-4	TRBV7-9	-	CASSLVAGVNEKLFF	TGTGCCAGCAGCTTAGTGGCCGGGGTTAATGAAAAACTGTTTTTT
few	TRBJ2-7	TRBV6-5	-	CASSLERKLSYEQYF	TGTGCCAGCAGTCTCGAGAGGAAACTCTCCTACGAGCAGTACTTC
-	TRBJ2-6	TRBV28	-	CASRRSGANVLTF	TGTGCCAGCAGGAGGTCTGGGGCCAACGTCCTGACTTTC
-	TRBJ2-7	TRBV6-6	TRBD2	CASTAGTILYEQYF	TGTGCCAGCACGGCCGGGACTATTCTTTACGAGCAGTACTTC
-	TRBJ1-1	TRBV6-5	-	CASRKDRPNTEAFF	TGTGCCAGCAGAAAAGACAGGCCTAACACTGAAGCTTTCTTT
-	TRBJ2-7	TRBV21-1	-	CASSKRKEDSYEQYF	TGTGCCAGCAGCAAAAGGAAGGAGGATTCCTACGAGCAGTACTTC
-	TRBJ2-3	TRBV4-1	-	CASSHPGSTDTQYF	TGCGCCAGCAGCCATCCCGGGAGCACAGATACGCAGTATTTT
-	TRBJ1-1	TRBV19	TRBD1	CASGTGGTDTEAFF	TGTGCCAGTGGGACAGGGGGGACAGACACTGAAGCTTTCTTT
-	TRBJ2-2	TRBV9	-	CASSVRLGNTGELFF	TGTGCCAGCAGCGTGAGACTAGGGAACACCGGGGAGCTGTTTTTT
-	TRBJ2-7	TRBV5-1	TRBD1	CASKIVTRGPYEQYF	TGCGCCAGCAAAATCGTTACCAGGGGGCCCTACGAGCAGTACTTC
-	TRBJ2-7	TRBV7-2	TRBD1	CASSPDRGFGEQYF	TGTGCCAGCAGCCCAGACAGGGGTTTTGGCGAGCAGTACTTC
-	TRBJ1-1	TRBV12-5	TRBD1	CASGLVRQGGTEAFF	TGTGCTAGTGGTTTGGTAAGACAGGGGGGGACTGAAGCTTTCTTT
-	TRBJ2-1	TRBV27	-	CASSLSRGVYNEQFF	TGTGCCAGCAGCCTCAGCAGGGGCGTCTACAATGAGCAGTTCTTC
-	TRBJ2-2	TRBV24-1	TRBD2	CATSDPSGPNTGELFF	TGTGCCACCAGTGACCCTAGCGGGCCGAACACCGGGGAGCTGTTTTTT
-	TRBJ1-6	TRBV6-6	TRBD1	CASRTTTGGRSPLHF	TGTGCCAGCAGGACCACCACAGGGGGCCGGTCACCCCTCCACTTT
-	TRBJ2-1	TRBV7-3	TRBD2	CASSFLAGGPRSEQFF	TGTGCCAGCAGCTTCCTAGCGGGAGGGCCAAGGAGCGAGCAGTTCTTC
-	TRBJ1-1	TRBV7-9	-	CASSLEGALNTEAFF	TGTGCCAGCAGCTTAGAAGGGGCTTTGAACACTGAAGCTTTCTTT
-	TRBJ2-7	TRBV19	TRBD2	CASSNGRREPFYEQYF	TGTGCCAGTAGCAATGGGCGGCGGGAGCCATTCTACGAGCAGTACTTC
-	TRBJ1-3	TRBV28	TRBD1	CASRTGLGNTIYF	TGTGCCAGCAGGACAGGGCTAGGAAACACCATATATTTT
-	TRBJ2-1	TRBV7-2	TRBD2	CASSLARRASGAPSNEQFF	TGTGCCAGCAGCTTAGCGAGGAGGGCTAGCGGAGCCCCTTCAAATGAGCAGTTCTTC
-	TRBJ2-7	TRBV12-3/TRBV12-4	-	CASSLTGVEQYF	TGTGCCAGCAGTTTAACCGGGGTCGAGCAGTACTTC
-	TRBJ1-5	TRBV4-2	-	CASSQAGTGNQPQHF	TGTGCCAGCAGCCAAGCGGGGACTGGCAATCAGCCCCAGCATTTT
-	TRBJ2-7	TRBV20-1	-	CSANGNYEQYF	TGCAGTGCCAACGGGAACTACGAGCAGTACTTC
-	TRBJ2-1	TRBV16	TRBD2	CASSQRGGRDTEQFF	TGTGCCAGCAGCCAAAGAGGCGGGAGAGACACTGAGCAGTTCTTC
-	TRBJ2-7	TRBV11-1	-	CASSLDAGKGYEQYF	TGTGCCAGCAGCTTAGATGCAGGGAAAGGCTACGAGCAGTACTTC
-	TRBJ2-2	TRBV4-3	-	CASSQGRGGRIFAGELFF	TGCGCCAGCAGCCAAGGGAGAGGTGGGAGGATTTTCGCCGGGGAGCTGTTTTTT
-	TRBJ1-1	TRBV28	-	CAAGSAAQAFF	TGTGCCGCGGGGTCCGCTGCTCAAGCTTTCTTT
-	TRBJ1-3	TRBV11-2	TRBD1	CASSPRRDRVFSGNTIYF	TGTGCCAGCAGCCCACGCCGGGACAGGGTCTTCTCTGGAAACACCATATATTTT
-	TRBJ2-7	TRBV6-5	TRBD2	CASTTSTREGWQYF	TGTGCCAGCACCACCTCTACTAGGGAGGGATGGCAGTACTTC
-	TRBJ1-5	TRBV28	TRBD1	CASSLSGGWQPQHF	TGTGCCAGCAGTTTATCAGGGGGCTGGCAGCCCCAGCATTTT